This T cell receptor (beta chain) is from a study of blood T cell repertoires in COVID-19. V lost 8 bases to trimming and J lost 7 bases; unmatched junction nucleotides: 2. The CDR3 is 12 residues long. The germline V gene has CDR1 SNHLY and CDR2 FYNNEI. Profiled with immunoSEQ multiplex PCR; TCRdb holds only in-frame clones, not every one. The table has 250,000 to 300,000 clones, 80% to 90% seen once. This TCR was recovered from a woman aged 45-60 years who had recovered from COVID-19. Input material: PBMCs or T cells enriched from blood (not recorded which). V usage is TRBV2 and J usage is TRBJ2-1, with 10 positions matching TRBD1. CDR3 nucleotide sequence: TGTGCCAGCGACAGGGGGCTTAATGAGCAGTTCTTC. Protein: CASDRGLNEQFF.